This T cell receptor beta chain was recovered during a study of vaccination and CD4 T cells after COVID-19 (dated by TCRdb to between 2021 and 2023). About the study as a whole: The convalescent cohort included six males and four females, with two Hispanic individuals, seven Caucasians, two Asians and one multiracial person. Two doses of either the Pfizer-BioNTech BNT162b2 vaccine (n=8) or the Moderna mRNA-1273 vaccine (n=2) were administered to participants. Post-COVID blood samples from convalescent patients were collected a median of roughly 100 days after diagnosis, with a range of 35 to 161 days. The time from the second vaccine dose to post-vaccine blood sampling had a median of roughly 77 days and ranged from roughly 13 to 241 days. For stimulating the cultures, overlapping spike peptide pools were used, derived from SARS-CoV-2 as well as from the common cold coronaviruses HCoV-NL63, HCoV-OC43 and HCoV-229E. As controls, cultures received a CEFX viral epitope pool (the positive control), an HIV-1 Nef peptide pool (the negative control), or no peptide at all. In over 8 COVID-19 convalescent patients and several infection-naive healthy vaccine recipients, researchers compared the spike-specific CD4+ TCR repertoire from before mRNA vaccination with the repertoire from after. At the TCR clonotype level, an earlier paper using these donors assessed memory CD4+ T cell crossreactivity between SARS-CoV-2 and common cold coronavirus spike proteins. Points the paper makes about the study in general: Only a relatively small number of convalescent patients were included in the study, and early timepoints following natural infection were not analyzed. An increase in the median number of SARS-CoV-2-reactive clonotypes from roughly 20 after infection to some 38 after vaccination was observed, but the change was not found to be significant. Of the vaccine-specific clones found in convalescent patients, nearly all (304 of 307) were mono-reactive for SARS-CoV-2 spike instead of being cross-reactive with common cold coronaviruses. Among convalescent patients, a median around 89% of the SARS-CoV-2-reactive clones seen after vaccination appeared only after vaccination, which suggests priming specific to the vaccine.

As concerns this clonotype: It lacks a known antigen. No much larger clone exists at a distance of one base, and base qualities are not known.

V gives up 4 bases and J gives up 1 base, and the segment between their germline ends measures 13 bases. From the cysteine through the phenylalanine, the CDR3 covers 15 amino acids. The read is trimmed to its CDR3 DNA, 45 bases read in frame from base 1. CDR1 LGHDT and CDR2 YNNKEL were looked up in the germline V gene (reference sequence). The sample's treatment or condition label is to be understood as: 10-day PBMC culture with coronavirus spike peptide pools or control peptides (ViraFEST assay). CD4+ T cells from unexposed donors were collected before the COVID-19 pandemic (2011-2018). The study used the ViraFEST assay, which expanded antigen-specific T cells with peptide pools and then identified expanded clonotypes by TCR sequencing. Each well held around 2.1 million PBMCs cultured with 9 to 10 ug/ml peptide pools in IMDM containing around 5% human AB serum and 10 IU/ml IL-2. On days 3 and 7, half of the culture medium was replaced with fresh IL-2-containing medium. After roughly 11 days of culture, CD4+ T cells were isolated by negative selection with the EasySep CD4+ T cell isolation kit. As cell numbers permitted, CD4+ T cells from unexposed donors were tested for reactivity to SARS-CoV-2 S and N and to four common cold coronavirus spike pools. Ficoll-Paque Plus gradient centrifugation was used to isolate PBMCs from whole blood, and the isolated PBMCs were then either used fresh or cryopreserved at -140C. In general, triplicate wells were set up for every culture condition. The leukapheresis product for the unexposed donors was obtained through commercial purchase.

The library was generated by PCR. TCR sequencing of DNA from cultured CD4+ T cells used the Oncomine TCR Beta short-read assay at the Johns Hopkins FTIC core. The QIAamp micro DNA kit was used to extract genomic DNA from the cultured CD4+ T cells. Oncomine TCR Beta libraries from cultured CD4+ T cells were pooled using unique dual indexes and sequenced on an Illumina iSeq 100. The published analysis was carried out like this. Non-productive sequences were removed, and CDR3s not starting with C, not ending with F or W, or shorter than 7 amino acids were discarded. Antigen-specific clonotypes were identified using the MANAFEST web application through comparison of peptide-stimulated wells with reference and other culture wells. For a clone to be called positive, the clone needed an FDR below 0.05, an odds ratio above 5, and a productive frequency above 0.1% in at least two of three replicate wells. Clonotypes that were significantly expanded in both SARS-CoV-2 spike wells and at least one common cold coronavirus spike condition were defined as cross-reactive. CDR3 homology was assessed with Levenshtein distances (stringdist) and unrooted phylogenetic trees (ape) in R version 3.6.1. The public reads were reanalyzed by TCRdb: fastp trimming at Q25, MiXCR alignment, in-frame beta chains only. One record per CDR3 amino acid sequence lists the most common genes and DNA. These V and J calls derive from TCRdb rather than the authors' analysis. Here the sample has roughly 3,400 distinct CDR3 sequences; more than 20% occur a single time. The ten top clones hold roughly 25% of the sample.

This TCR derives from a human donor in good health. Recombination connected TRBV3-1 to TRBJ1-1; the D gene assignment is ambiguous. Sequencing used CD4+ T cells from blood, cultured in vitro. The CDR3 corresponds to CASSPDFAANTEAFF. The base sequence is TGTGCCAGCAGCCCCGACTTTGCGGCGAACACTGAAGCTTTCTTT.